These 25 T cell receptor beta chains share one sample of origin, sequenced in a study of T cell responses to AZD1222 COVID-19 vaccine. Clones were sequenced by immunoSEQ multiplex PCR, and TCRdb holds only the in-frame ones, with some missing. The repertoire includes about 84,000 clones, 70% to 90% of them detected once, and 1.5% sits in the top ten. The sample was peripheral blood, taken on day 0 of AZD1222 vaccination. These receptors were obtained from an adult in good health.

V is TRBV18 and J is TRBJ1-2; D is possibly TRBD1 (5 bases). V dropped 5 bases and J dropped 4 bases, with 11 bases sitting between them. Looked up from germline, CDR1 is KGHSH and CDR2 is LQKENI. This CDR3 comprises 13 residues. CDR3 loop: CASSTTGLYGYTF. The CDR3 region has the DNA TGTGCCAGCTCAACAACGGGACTCTATGGCTACACCTTC.

The chain has TRBV6-1 and TRBJ2-3; 9 positions match TRBD2. This CDR3 is built from 12 residues. Germline CDR1 reads MNHNS; CDR2 reads SASEGT. With 0 bases clipped from V and 12 bases from J, the junction kept 1 base outside the gene matches. CDR3 sequence reads: CASSEASGRQYF. The DNA for the CDR3 is TGTGCCAGCAGTGAAGCTAGCGGGAGACAGTATTTT.

This clone showed up just a few times. J is TRBJ1-1 and V is TRBV2; D is perhaps TRBD1 (5 bases). The CDR3 covers 14 residues. V was trimmed by 4 bases and J by 1 base, leaving 10 bases between them. Looked up from germline, CDR1 is SNHLY and CDR2 is FYNNEI. In DNA, the CDR3 is TGTGCCAGCAGTGGGGGCCCCGAGAACACTGAAGCTTTCTTT. This encodes CASSGGPENTEAFF.

This clone came up once. The chain recombines TRBV2 with TRBJ1-4; tentative D call: TRBD1 (6 bases). V was clipped by 6 bases and J by 4 bases, with 15 bases between them. Per germline, CDR1 SNHLY and CDR2 FYNNEI. The CDR3 consists of 15 residues. The CDR3 DNA sequence: TGTGCCAGCAGGTACGGGACACCTGGTAATGAAAAACTGTTTTTT. Its translation: CASRYGTPGNEKLFF.

The CDR3, as DNA: TGTGCCAGTAGTAACGACCCGGGGACTGAAGCTTTCTTT. Translating it yields CASSNDPGTEAFF. The chain employs TRBV19 and TRBJ1-1; no clear D gene. V lost 4 bases and J lost 5, with 11 bases in between. CDR3 length equals 13 residues. Germline assignment: CDR1 LNHDA and CDR2 SQIVND (reference sequence).

The genes are TRBV3-1 (or the pseudogene TRBV3-2) and TRBJ2-2, with 8 bases fitting TRBD1. After removal of 1 base from V and 7 bases from J, the junction contained 5 bases not matched to a gene. CDR3 length equals 15 residues. Germline V lookup: CDR1 LGHDT, CDR2 YNNKEL (reference sequence). CDR3 sequence reads: CASSQGRTGFGELFF. The CDR3 coding sequence is TGTGCCAGCAGCCAAGGGAGGACAGGGTTCGGGGAGCTGTTTTTT.

The rearrangement links TRBV10-1 to TRBJ2-7; D unclear. Germline CDR1 WNHNN, CDR2 SYGVQD (reference sequence). This CDR3 region has 12 residues. Trimming pared 5 bases from V and 5 bases from J, leaving 10 bases between. For the CDR3, the DNA is TGCGCCAGCAGTCCTGATCTCCACGAGCAGTACTTC. Its translation: CASSPDLHEQYF.

The CDR3 DNA sequence: TGTGCCAGCAGTTACTCTAAGACAGTAACCCTTAGCAATCAGCCCCAGCATTTT. Translation: CASSYSKTVTLSNQPQHF. The chain uses TRBV6-2 or TRBV6-3 and TRBJ1-5; D perhaps matches TRBD1 (5 bases). The CDR3 contains 18 residues. Trimming shortened V by 0 bases and J by 0 bases, and 15 bases separated the two germline ends. Per the germline V gene, CDR1 is MNHEY and CDR2 is SVGEGT.

The chain carries TRBV27 and TRBJ2-7; 8 nucleotides match TRBD2. The CDR3 contains 13 residues. Unmatched junction bases numbered 12, after V lost 5 bases and J lost 12 bases. Germline CDR1 reads MNHEY; CDR2 reads SMNVEV (reference sequence). The DNA for the CDR3 is TGTGCCAGCAGTAACTGGACTAGCCGGGGCTGGTACTTC. Its translation is CASSNWTSRGWYF.

The V and J genes are TRBV1 and TRBJ1-2. TRBV1 is described as a pseudogene. The CDR3 consists of 13 residues. The CDR3 DNA is TGCACCACCGGACCCGGTAATAACTATGGCTACACCTTC. Protein: CTTGPGNNYGYTF.

J is TRBJ1-2 and V is TRBV4-2; 7 nucleotides line up with TRBD1. Looked up from germline, CDR1 is LGHNA and CDR2 is YNFKEQ. The CDR3 sequence is 15 residues long. Trimming cost V 0 bases and J 7 bases; bases outside gene matches: 8. The CDR3 region has the DNA TGTGCCAGCAGCCAAGAAAGGGGGCAGCAGGGTGGCTACACCTTC. As protein: CASSQERGQQGGYTF.

This clone was counted a single time. The chain uses TRBV29-1 and TRBJ1-2; D perhaps matches TRBD1 (6 bases). The CDR3 is 13 residues long. Germline values: CDR1 SQVTM, CDR2 ANQGSEA. The germline V and J ends were trimmed by 4 bases and 4 bases, with 13 bases remaining between them. For the CDR3, the DNA is TGCAGCGTTGGCTTGGGGGCCTCCTATGGCTACACCTTC. It codes for CSVGLGASYGYTF.

This sequence joins TRBV11-2 and TRBJ2-7; TRBD2 aligns across 14 bases. This CDR3 region has 19 residues. V lost 4 bases, J lost 9 bases, and 20 bases stayed unmatched. Germline V gives CDR1 SGHAT, CDR2 FQNNGV. CDR3: CASSSEGGAWTSGRNRQYF. CDR3 in DNA: TGTGCCAGCAGCTCAGAGGGGGGTGCGTGGACTAGCGGGAGGAATCGGCAGTACTTC.

This chain uses TRBV7-2 with TRBJ1-1; 8 bases align to TRBD1. This CDR3 is 17 amino acids long. Trimming at V came to 5 bases and at J to 4 bases, leaving 15 bases not matched to a gene. The germline gives CDR1 SGHTA, CDR2 FQGNSA. CDR3: CASSPGQGRDRGTEAFF. In nucleotides, the CDR3 is TGTGCCAGCAGCCCCGGACAGGGAAGGGACCGAGGCACTGAAGCTTTCTTT. The whole variable domain, filled in from reference TRBV7-2 and TRBJ1-1, reads GAGVSQSPSNKVTEKGKDVELRCDPISGHTALYWYRQSLGQGLEFLIYFQGNSAPDKSGLPSDRFSAERTGGSVSTLTIQRTQQEDSAVYLCASSPGQGRDRGTEAFFGQGTRLTVV.

A note on this clone: The sample holds other DNA sequences that translate to the same CDR3. V gene TRBV18 combines with J gene TRBJ1-5; 9 nucleotides agree with TRBD1. This CDR3 spans 13 amino acids. Germline loops: CDR1 KGHSH, CDR2 LQKENI. V was clipped by 2 bases and J by 7 bases; unmatched bases: 0. In DNA, the CDR3 is TGTGCCAGCTCACCAGACAGGGGGCAGCCCCAGCATTTT. It codes for CASSPDRGQPQHF. Supplemented by reference TRBV18 and TRBJ1-5, the full variable domain reads NAGVMQNPRHLVRRRGQEARLRCSPMKGHSHVYWYRQLPEEGLKFMVYLQKENIIDESGMPKERFSAEFPKEGPSILRIQQVVRGDSAAYFCASSPDRGQPQHFGDGTRLSIL.

The chain joins TRBV5-8 to TRBJ2-4, with D uncertain. The CDR3 consists of 13 residues. V was shortened by 1 base and J by 1 base, with 3 bases between the two germline ends. Germline values: CDR1 SGHTS, CDR2 YDEGEE. CDR3 sequence reads: CASSLRAKNIQYF. Written as DNA, the CDR3 is TGTGCCAGCAGCTTGAGGGCCAAAAACATTCAGTACTTC.

In this sample, this clone turned up a few times. V and J are TRBV5-8 and TRBJ1-1, with D unclear. The V gene lost 6 bases and the J gene lost 2 bases, with 11 bases spanning the gap. Germline CDR1 and CDR2: SGHTS and YDEGEE. CDR3 length equals 13 residues. The CDR3 protein is CASNREFNTEAFF. Written as DNA, the CDR3 is TGTGCCAGCAACCGGGAGTTTAACACTGAAGCTTTCTTT.

V gene TRBV25-1 combines with J gene TRBJ2-3; D gene uncertain. The CDR3 extends over 14 amino acids. V was clipped by 2 bases and J by 2 bases, with 8 bases between them. Germline V gives CDR1 MGHDK, CDR2 SYGVNS. CDR3 DNA sequence: TGTGCCAGCAGTGAAAGGCAAGCCACAGATACGCAGTATTTT. Its protein product is CASSERQATDTQYF.

The V and J genes are TRBV6-5 and TRBJ1-5, with 7 bases fitting TRBD1. Germline trimming cut 7 bases from V and 2 bases from J; bases unmatched to any gene: 8. The CDR3 has 15 residues. CDR1 and CDR2 from the germline V gene are MNHEY and SVGAGI. CDR3 residues: CASKAYDRGNQPQHF. Here the CDR3 DNA reads TGTGCCAGCAAAGCCTACGACAGGGGCAATCAGCCCCAGCATTTT.

The genes are TRBV7-2 and TRBJ1-1; D is unclear. CDR1 SGHTA and CDR2 FQGNSA come from the germline V gene. The length of the CDR3 is 12 residues. The germline V and J ends were trimmed by 3 bases and 8 bases, with 10 bases remaining between them. The CDR3, as DNA: TGTGCCAGCAGCTTTAGCAGAGGGGAAGCTTTCTTT. This encodes CASSFSRGEAFF.

This rearrangement joins TRBV7-3 to TRBJ2-3; D is unresolved. Trimming left V 3 bases short and J 3 bases short, with 13 bases between. Germline-derived CDR1 and CDR2 are SGHTA and FQGTGA. The CDR3 runs to 15 residues. DNA of the CDR3: TGTGCCAGCAGCTTCGGTGGCCCCCAGACAGATACGCAGTATTTT. It is translated as CASSFGGPQTDTQYF.

The chain carries TRBV18 and TRBJ1-5; TRBD1 might be the D (5 bases). Deletions cut 6 bases from V and 4 bases from J, with 16 bases between. The CDR3 has 15 amino acids. CDR1 is KGHSH and CDR2 is LQKENI in the germline V gene. For the CDR3, the DNA is TGTGCCAGCTCTACCTCCATTGGGGCTAATCAGCCCCAGCATTTT. It encodes CASSTSIGANQPQHF.

The chain combines TRBV18 with TRBJ2-1, with TRBD2 matching over 9 bases. This CDR3 region has 17 residues. Trimming at V came to 3 bases and at J to 4 bases, leaving 10 bases not matched to a gene. Germline CDR1 reads KGHSH; CDR2 reads LQKENI. This chain's CDR3 is CASSPSNPAGGYNEQFF. The CDR3 nucleotides read TGTGCCAGCTCACCTTCGAACCCCGCGGGAGGGTACAATGAGCAGTTCTTC.

This clone appeared a single time. This chain links TRBV10-2 with TRBJ1-5; D gene unclear. The CDR3 has 13 amino acids. Per the germline V gene, CDR1 is WSHSY and CDR2 is SAAADI. Trimming cost V 1 base and J 7 bases, with 8 bases left between them. CDR3 loop: CASSEWAEQPQHF. CDR3 coding DNA: TGCGCCAGCAGTGAGTGGGCAGAGCAGCCCCAGCATTTT.

The chain employs TRBV2 and TRBJ1-6; tentatively, D is TRBD1 (6 bases). V was cut by 4 bases and J by 7 bases, with 20 bases left in between. The CDR3 is 17 amino acids. Germline lookup yields CDR1 SNHLY and CDR2 FYNNEI. The chain's CDR3 is CASSGKLGTFLNSPLHF. Here the CDR3 DNA reads TGTGCCAGCAGTGGAAAATTGGGGACATTCCTCAATTCACCCCTCCACTTT.